Each of the 5 T cell receptor beta chains below was sequenced from the same sample in a study of T cells in Graves' hyperthyroidism and ophthalmopathy. Amplified TCR beta CDR3 regions came from RNA transcripts. HTBI primers were the set used in a first-round RT-PCR of the TCR CDR3. TCRdb recomputed calls from the multiplex PCR reads with MiXCR, one row per CDR3 protein. In the table there are roughly 750,000 distinct CDR3 sequences, roughly 15% of which are singletons. Sequenced input: blood. The source of these receptors is a man aged 18 to 29 with Graves' hyperthyroidism.

In this sample, this clonotype turned up many times. The chain recombines TRBV12-3 or TRBV12-4 with TRBJ2-7; D is perhaps TRBD1 (6 bases). The V end lost 3 bases, the J end lost 0 bases, and 12 bases lay between the germline ends. This CDR3 is built from 15 residues. As DNA, the CDR3 is TGTGCCAGCAGTTTGGCAGGGGCTCTCTCCTACGAGCAGTACTTC. It encodes CASSLAGALSYEQYF.

V usage is TRBV9 and J usage is TRBJ1-2; D remains ambiguous. The CDR3 sequence is 14 residues long. Per the germline V gene, CDR1 is SGDLS and CDR2 is YYNGEE. V shed 6 bases and J shed 2 bases, with 14 bases lying between them. The CDR3 spells CASTQWLVNYGYTF. The CDR3 nucleotides read TGTGCCAGCACCCAATGGTTGGTGAACTATGGCTACACCTTC.

In its sample, this clonotype was seen many times. The chain carries TRBV27 and TRBJ2-1, with TRBD2 matching 7 bases. Germline CDR1 MNHEY, CDR2 SMNVEV (reference sequence). J lost 3 bases, V lost 5 bases, and 7 bases had no gene match. The CDR3 contains 15 residues. Written as DNA, the CDR3 is TGTGCCAGCAGTCAAGCGGGACCTGTCTACAATGAGCAGTTCTTC. Residues: CASSQAGPVYNEQFF.

The chain carries TRBV3-1 and TRBJ2-1; D is uncertain. The germline CDR1 and CDR2 sequences are LGHDT and YNNKEL (reference sequence). The ends were cut back, 4 bases at V and 8 bases at J, with 12 bases in the middle. The CDR3 is 13 amino acids. CDR3 region: CASSPLYPHEQFF. The CDR3 nucleotides are TGTGCCAGCAGCCCCCTCTATCCGCATGAGCAGTTCTTC.

This clonotype was counted a few times. The chain joins TRBV9 to TRBJ2-3, with a weak D call TRBD2 (7 bases). Germline V gene lookup returns CDR1 SGDLS and CDR2 YYNGEE. This CDR3 is built from 15 residues. Between the trimmed V and J ends, which lost 0 bases and 6 bases, there was a span of 14 bases. This CDR3 reads CASSVGGGGPDTQYF. The CDR3 DNA follows: TGTGCCAGCAGCGTAGGAGGGGGAGGGCCGGATACGCAGTATTTT.